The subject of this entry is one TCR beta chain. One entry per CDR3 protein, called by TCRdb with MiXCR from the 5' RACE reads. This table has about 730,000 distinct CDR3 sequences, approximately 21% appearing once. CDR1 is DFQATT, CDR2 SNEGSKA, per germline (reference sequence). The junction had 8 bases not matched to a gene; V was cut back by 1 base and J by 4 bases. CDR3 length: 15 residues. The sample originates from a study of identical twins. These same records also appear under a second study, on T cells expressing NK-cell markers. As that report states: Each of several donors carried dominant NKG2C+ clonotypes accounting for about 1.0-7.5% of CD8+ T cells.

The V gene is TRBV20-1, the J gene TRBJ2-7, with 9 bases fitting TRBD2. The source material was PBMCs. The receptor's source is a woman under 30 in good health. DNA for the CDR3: TGCAGTGCTAGAGTCTCTAGCGGGGAGCGATACGAGCAGTACTTC. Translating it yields CSARVSSGERYEQYF.